The 25 T cell receptor beta chains below all came from one sample that was sequenced in a study of blood T cell repertoires in COVID-19. Only in-frame clones appear in the TCRdb table, and some are missing; sequencing was by immunoSEQ multiplex PCR. The sample yields roughly 76,000 clones, around 75% seen once. The specimen sequenced was peripheral blood. The receptors were sampled from a man aged 70 or older with acute or convalescent COVID-19.

This chain uses TRBV11-2 with TRBJ2-5; D gene uncertain. Trimming cost V 6 bases and J 4 bases, with 18 bases left between them. The germline V gene encodes CDR1 SGHAT and CDR2 FQNNGV. There are 15 residues in the CDR3. CDR3 DNA: TGTGCCAGCAGTCCCGATGGGCAGCCCCGAGAGACCCAGTACTTC. This gives the protein CASSPDGQPRETQYF.

The CDR3 here is CASSPEGQGQGRGGYTF. As DNA, the CDR3 is TGTGCCAGCAGCCCCGAGGGTCAGGGACAGGGGAGAGGCGGCTACACCTTC. The chain combines TRBV3-1 (or the pseudogene TRBV3-2) with TRBJ1-2; 10 bases align to TRBD1. Trimming cost V 4 bases and J 8 bases; bases outside gene matches: 16. The CDR3 is 17 residues long. The germline CDR1 and CDR2 sequences are LGHDT and YNNKEL (reference sequence).

The chain combines TRBV10-3 with TRBJ1-5, with 9 bases aligning to TRBD1. This CDR3 spans 19 amino acids. CDR1 and CDR2 from the germline V gene are ENHRY and SYGVKD. J was trimmed by 2 bases and V by 2 bases; bases with no gene match: 13. CDR3 sequence: CAISETSPGQGLGNQPQHF. CDR3 DNA: TGTGCCATCAGTGAGACTTCCCCGGGACAGGGTTTGGGCAATCAGCCCCAGCATTTT.

This chain joins TRBV5-6 and TRBJ1-1; D remains unclear. V lost 0 bases and J lost 4, with 13 bases in between. Per germline, CDR1 SGHDT and CDR2 YYEEEE. There are 15 residues in the CDR3. DNA of the CDR3: TGTGCCAGCAGCTTGGAAGCGTCGGTAGTCACTGAAGCTTTCTTT. It encodes CASSLEASVVTEAFF.

The chain combines TRBV28 with TRBJ2-3; D is perhaps TRBD2 (6 bases). V was clipped by 4 bases and J by 3 bases, with 11 bases between them. The CDR3 contains 14 residues. The germline V gene has CDR1 MDHEN and CDR2 SYDVKM. CDR3 coding DNA: TGTGCCAGCAGTTCCGGGACTCCGACAGATACGCAGTATTTT. Its translation: CASSSGTPTDTQYF. Full variable domain (missing parts from reference TRBV28 and TRBJ2-3): DVKVTQSSRYLVKRTGEKVFLECVQDMDHENMFWYRQDPGLGLRLIYFSYDVKMKEKGDIPEGYSVSREKKERFSLILESASTNQTSMYLCASSSGTPTDTQYFGPGTRLTVL.

This clone has just one count. V usage is TRBV6-1 and J usage is TRBJ1-1; D gene uncertain. The CDR3 has 12 residues. From germline, CDR1 is MNHNS and CDR2 SASEGT. V shed 5 bases and J shed 0 bases, with 4 bases lying between them. CDR3 in amino acids: CASSLMNTEAFF. The CDR3 DNA reads as TGTGCCAGCAGTTTAATGAACACTGAAGCTTTCTTT.

In its sample, this clone was seen once. V usage is TRBV6-5 and J usage is TRBJ2-3, with TRBD2 matching over 7 bases. The germline CDR1 and CDR2 sequences are MNHEY and SVGAGI. The CDR3 is 16 residues long. V dropped 4 bases and J dropped 0; count of bases not matched to a gene: 7. The CDR3 DNA reads TGTGCCAGCAGTTCCCGTGGCGGGAGAAGCACAGATACGCAGTATTTT. Residues: CASSSRGGRSTDTQYF.

CDR3 residues: CASSLRGETQYF. The CDR3 DNA is TGTGCCAGCAGCTTACGCGGGGAAACGCAGTATTTT. The rearrangement links TRBV7-8 to TRBJ2-3, with D possibly being TRBD2 (6 bases). The V gene's germline CDR1 is SGHVS and CDR2 FQNEAQ. Between the trimmed V and J ends, which lost 2 bases and 9 bases, there was a span of 9 bases. CDR3 size: 12 residues.

This clone was seen once. The V and J genes are TRBV5-1 and TRBJ2-3, with TRBD2 matching 10 bases. Germline V lookup: CDR1 SGHRS, CDR2 YFSETQ. The CDR3 loop spans 20 amino acids. Losses at the gene ends were 0 bases for V and 7 bases for J; bases not matched to a gene: 20. CDR3 bases: TGCGCCAGCAGCTTGGCTGCTAGCGGGAGTACATTCGAAACCCAATATACGCAGTATTTT. It encodes CASSLAASGSTFETQYTQYF.

Only a few counts were recorded for this clone. The V and J genes are TRBV21-1 and TRBJ2-7; the table gives TRBD1 as D, unverified against the DNA. TRBV21-1 is a documented pseudogene. This CDR3 contains 17 residues. The CDR3 region has the DNA TGTGCCAGCAGCAAAAAGGGACAGGGCGTCCCTTCCTACGAGCAGTACTTC. It codes for CASSKKGQGVPSYEQYF.

This clone appeared a single time. The chain recombines TRBV19 with TRBJ1-5; no reliable D call. V gave up 7 bases and J gave up 7 bases, with 14 bases separating them. CDR3 size: 13 residues. CDR1 and CDR2 (germline): LNHDA, SQIVND (reference sequence). CDR3 sequence: CASTLERGQPQHF. The CDR3 DNA reads TGTGCCAGTACCCTAGAGCGGGGACAGCCCCAGCATTTT.

Only a few counts were recorded for this clone. The chain couples TRBV29-1 to TRBJ1-2; D unresolved. CDR3 length: 14 residues. In germline, CDR1 is SQVTM, CDR2 ANQGSEA. Trimming cost V 4 bases and J 2 bases, with 14 bases left between them. The CDR3 loop is CSVAGGRSNYGYTF. The DNA of the CDR3 is TGCAGCGTTGCAGGTGGGAGGTCCAACTATGGCTACACCTTC. Full variable domain (remainder filled in from reference TRBV29-1 and TRBJ1-2): SAVISQKPSRDICQRGTSLTIQCQVDSQVTMMFWYRQQPGQSLTLIATANQGSEATYESGFVIDKFPISRPNLTFSTLTVSNMSPEDSSIYLCSVAGGRSNYGYTFGSGTRLTVV.

The J gene is TRBJ2-3, the V gene TRBV24-1, with D possibly being TRBD1 (5 bases). CDR1 and CDR2 (germline): KGHDR, SFDVKD. Trimming took 1 base from V and 0 from J, leaving 10 bases between them. The length of the CDR3 is 16 residues. The CDR3 loop reads CATSDFGRASTDTQYF. The CDR3 DNA reads TGTGCCACCAGTGATTTCGGCAGGGCAAGCACAGATACGCAGTATTTT.

Comment on this clone: The same CDR3 can be traced to other DNA sequences in this sample. The rearrangement links TRBV4-1 to TRBJ1-2; 7 bases are a match to TRBD1. Germline V gene data show CDR1 as MGHRA and CDR2 as YSYEKL. The ends lost 1 base at V and 5 bases at J; junction bases unmatched: 4. The CDR3 spans 14 residues. CDR3 residues: CASSQAGQTYGYTF. In DNA form, the CDR3 reads TGCGCCAGCAGCCAAGCGGGACAGACATATGGCTACACCTTC.

This clone was seen just once. The rearrangement joins TRBV28 to TRBJ1-2; perhaps TRBD1 as D (6 bases). The CDR3 length is 13 residues. Germline V gives CDR1 MDHEN, CDR2 SYDVKM. Trimming removed 6 bases at V and 4 bases at J, with 12 bases between. CDR3 region: CASSPGQTYGYTF. Here the CDR3 DNA reads TGTGCCAGCAGCCCTGGACAGACCTATGGCTACACCTTC.

V gene TRBV4-1 combines with J gene TRBJ2-1, with no clear D. Germline lookup yields CDR1 MGHRA and CDR2 YSYEKL. V was cut by 0 bases and J by 0 bases, with 12 bases left in between. CDR3 length: 17 residues. The DNA for the CDR3 is TGCGCCAGCAGCCAAGATCGCGCGGTGTCCTCCTACAATGAGCAGTTCTTC. This translates into CASSQDRAVSSYNEQFF.

The chain is built from TRBV27 and TRBJ2-3; D is uncertain. V gave up 6 bases and J gave up 3 bases, with 4 bases separating them. The CDR3 has 11 residues. Germline CDR1 is MNHEY and CDR2 is SMNVEV (reference sequence). The CDR3 DNA is TGTGCCAGCAGGTATACAGATACGCAGTATTTT. It translates to CASRYTDTQYF.

This clone was picked up a small number of times. This chain uses TRBV27 with TRBJ2-1, with 9 bases identical to TRBD2. The CDR3 runs 14 residues. V trimming: 8 bases; J trimming: 10 bases; junction bases outside the gene matches: 12. In germline, CDR1 is MNHEY, CDR2 SMNVEV (reference sequence). The DNA of the CDR3 is TGTGCCAGCCGGGAGGGACTAGCCCTTAGGGAGCAGTTCTTC. As protein: CASREGLALREQFF.

This chain uses TRBV5-1 with TRBJ1-1; a possible D gene is TRBD1 (6 bases). Trimming cost V 7 bases and J 2 bases, with 18 bases left between them. The CDR3 is 15 residues long. Germline-derived CDR1 and CDR2 are SGHRS and YFSETQ. CDR3 amino acids: CASSSKGGGNTEAFF. The CDR3 bases are TGCGCCAGCTCCTCCAAGGGGGGGGGAAACACTGAAGCTTTCTTT.

This clone is a singleton in its sample. The rearrangement links TRBV3-1 (or the pseudogene TRBV3-2) to TRBJ2-1; 8 bases agree with TRBD2. This CDR3 comprises 12 residues. Germline CDR1 and CDR2: LGHDT and YNNKEL (reference sequence). After removal of 0 bases from V and 15 bases from J, the junction contained 4 bases not matched to a gene. The DNA of the CDR3 is TGTGCCAGCAGCCAAGAATGGACTAGCCCGTTCTTC. This codes for CASSQEWTSPFF.

The chain uses TRBV27 and TRBJ1-4; TRBD1 matches at 9 bases. CDR1 is MNHEY and CDR2 is SMNVEV in the germline V gene (reference sequence). V lost 5 bases to trimming and J lost 7 bases; unmatched junction nucleotides: 5. The CDR3 contains 14 residues. The CDR3 DNA sequence: TGTGCCAGCAGTAAGGGACAGGGAACTGAAAAACTGTTTTTT. Protein sequence: CASSKGQGTEKLFF.

The chain couples TRBV2 to TRBJ2-7; 15 bases map to TRBD2. Germline assignment: CDR1 SNHLY and CDR2 FYNNEI. The trim removed 4 bases at V and 3 bases at J, leaving 4 bases unmatched. The CDR3 is 16 amino acids. The DNA of the CDR3 is TGTGCCAGCAGTGGGACTAGCGGGAGGGCTTACTACGAGCAGTACTTC. Its translation: CASSGTSGRAYYEQYF.

The CDR3 region is CSVEGGQSFTEAFF. The CDR3 bases are TGCAGCGTTGAGGGGGGACAGAGTTTCACTGAAGCTTTCTTT. V is TRBV29-1 and J is TRBJ1-1, with 7 bases fitting TRBD1. The CDR3 totals 14 residues. Germline CDR1 is SQVTM and CDR2 is ANQGSEA. Germline trimming cut 3 bases from V and 4 bases from J; bases unmatched to any gene: 8.

This clone was found once. V is TRBV7-2 and J is TRBJ2-7; D perhaps matches TRBD2 (7 bases). V lost 0 bases and J 7 bases, leaving 16 bases between the germline ends. In germline, CDR1 is SGHTA, CDR2 FQGNSA. This CDR3 comprises 15 residues. The chain's CDR3 is CASSLAEGGAREQYF. Here the CDR3 DNA reads TGTGCCAGCAGCTTAGCCGAGGGGGGGGCGAGGGAGCAGTACTTC.

There are a few counts of this clone. The chain carries TRBV28 and TRBJ2-7, with D tentatively TRBD1 (6 bases). The germline gives CDR1 MDHEN, CDR2 SYDVKM. V shed 6 bases and J shed 6 bases, with 18 bases lying between them. The CDR3 is made up of 14 amino acids. CDR3 sequence reads: CASSSRGLRGEQYF. The CDR3 DNA reads TGTGCCAGCAGCTCCAGGGGCCTCAGGGGCGAGCAGTACTTC.